This T cell receptor beta chain emerged from a study of cytomegalovirus exposure and HLA in healthy donors. Study results and limitations: In vitro testing confirmed a few CMV-associated chains as specific for CMV antigens. The tendency of first-cohort TCR clusters to co-occur in the 110 or so validation repertoires emerged from a later analysis.

The donors formed part of the approximately 120-subject validation cohort, distinct from the roughly 630-subject first cohort. Here immunoSEQ multiplex PCR was the method, and the copy in TCRdb shows in-frame clones only, minus some. Of roughly 350,000 clones detected, approximately 90% appear once; the ten largest clones hold 0.65% to 0.85%. From germline, CDR1 is SQVTM and CDR2 ANQGSEA. Trimming stripped 4 bases from V and 0 bases from J, with 22 bases between. This CDR3 contains 17 residues. This clone was counted once. What it binds is not known. The TCR originated in a woman aged 18 to 35 in good health and CMV-seronegative. Source material: PBMCs. V and J are TRBV29-1 and TRBJ2-7, with a weak D call TRBD1 (5 bases). Here the CDR3 DNA reads TGCAGCGTTGCCCCCACAACCCCAGGGTTTAGCTCCTACGAGCAGTACTTC. Its translation is CSVAPTTPGFSSYEQYF.